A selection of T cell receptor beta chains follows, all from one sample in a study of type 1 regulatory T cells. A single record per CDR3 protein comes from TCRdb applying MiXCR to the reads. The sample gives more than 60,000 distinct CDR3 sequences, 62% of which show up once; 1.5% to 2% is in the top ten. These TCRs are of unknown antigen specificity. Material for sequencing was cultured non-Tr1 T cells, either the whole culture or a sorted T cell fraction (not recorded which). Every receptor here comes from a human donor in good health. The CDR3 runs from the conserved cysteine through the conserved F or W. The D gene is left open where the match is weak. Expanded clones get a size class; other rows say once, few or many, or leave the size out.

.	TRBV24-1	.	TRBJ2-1	CATSGTYNEQFF	TGTGCCACCAGTGGTACCTACAATGAGCAGTTCTTC
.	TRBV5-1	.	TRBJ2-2	CASSGGGAYRGELFF	TGCGCCAGCAGCGGGGGAGGCGCCTACCGCGGGGAGCTGTTTTTT
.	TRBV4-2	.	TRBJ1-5	CASSLEPRAGGDQPQHF	TGTGCCAGCAGCCTGGAACCCCGGGCCGGAGGGGATCAGCCCCAGCATTTT
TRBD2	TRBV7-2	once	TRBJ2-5	CASSSTAGGVGETQYF	TGTGCCAGCAGCTCTACAGCGGGAGGGGTGGGAGAGACCCAGTACTTC
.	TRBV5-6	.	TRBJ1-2	CASSLFGTSDYGYTF	TGTGCCAGCAGCCTATTTGGGACGAGTGACTATGGCTACACCTTC
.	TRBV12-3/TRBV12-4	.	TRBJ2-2	CASSYAQGLGELFF	TGTGCCAGCAGTTATGCCCAGGGCTTGGGGGAGCTGTTTTTT
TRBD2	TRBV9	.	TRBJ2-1	CASSVVSGMNEQFF	TGTGCCAGCAGCGTAGTTAGCGGGATGAATGAGCAGTTCTTC
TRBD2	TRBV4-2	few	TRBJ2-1	CASSQNTGTSPYNEQFF	TGTGCCAGCAGCCAGAACACCGGGACTAGCCCATACAATGAGCAGTTCTTC
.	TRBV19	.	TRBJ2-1	CASSIGLRALKGEQFF	TGTGCCAGTAGTATAGGTTTAAGGGCCCTTAAGGGTGAGCAGTTCTTC
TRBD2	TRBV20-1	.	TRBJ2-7	CSARGTSAYEQYF	TGCAGTGCTAGAGGGACTAGCGCCTACGAGCAGTACTTC
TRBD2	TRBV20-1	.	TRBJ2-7	CSASRDGRAHEQYF	TGCAGTGCTAGTCGTGACGGGAGGGCCCACGAGCAGTACTTC
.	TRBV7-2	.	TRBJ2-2	CASSWPSTGELFF	TGTGCCAGCAGCTGGCCCAGCACCGGGGAGCTGTTTTTT
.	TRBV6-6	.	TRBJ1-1	CASRPPARGAGTEAFF	TGTGCCAGCAGACCCCCGGCTAGGGGCGCGGGGACTGAAGCTTTCTTT
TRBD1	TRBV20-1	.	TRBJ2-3	CSAKDLGTGASTDTQYF	TGCAGTGCTAAAGACCTCGGGACAGGGGCTAGCACAGATACGCAGTATTTT
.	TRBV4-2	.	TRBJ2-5	CASSPRGEETQYF	TGTGCCAGCAGCCCGCGAGGGGAAGAGACCCAGTACTTC
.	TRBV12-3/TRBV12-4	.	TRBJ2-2	CANRSGETGELFF	TGTGCCAACAGGTCAGGGGAAACCGGGGAGCTGTTTTTT
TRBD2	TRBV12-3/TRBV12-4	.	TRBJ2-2	CASSPRGSQPGELFF	TGTGCCAGCAGTCCGCGCGGGAGCCAGCCCGGGGAGCTGTTTTTT
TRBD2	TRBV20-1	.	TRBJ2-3	CSAVTSGYTDTQYF	TGCAGTGCTGTCACTAGCGGGTACACAGATACGCAGTATTTT
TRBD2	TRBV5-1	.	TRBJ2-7	CASSAPSGDYEQYF	TGCGCCAGCAGCGCCCCTAGCGGAGACTACGAGCAGTACTTC
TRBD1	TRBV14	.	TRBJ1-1	CASSHVDRGTEAFF	TGTGCCAGCAGCCATGTGGACAGGGGCACTGAAGCTTTCTTT
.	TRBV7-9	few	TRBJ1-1	CASSLASQGTTEAFF	TGTGCCAGCAGCTTAGCTAGTCAGGGGACCACTGAAGCTTTCTTT
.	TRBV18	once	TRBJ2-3	CASSPPGQGGDTQYF	TGTGCCAGCTCACCACCTGGTCAGGGGGGAGATACGCAGTATTTT
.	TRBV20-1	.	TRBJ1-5	CSARDLSQPQHF	TGCAGTGCTAGAGATCTAAGTCAGCCCCAGCATTTT